This T cell receptor beta chain originates from a study of T-cell reconstitution after alpha-beta-depleted transplantation in children. Overall study results and limits: After transplant, at about two months, alpha-beta T cells were reportedly derived from several hundred expanded graft clones.

As regards this clonotype: Its antigen remains unknown.

Researchers prepared the TCRbeta library using unique molecular identifiers, the study reports. TCRdb recomputed calls from the PCR reads with MiXCR, one row per CDR3 protein. This repertoire shows more than 400,000 distinct CDR3 sequences, over 40% found once; its top ten account for 27%. The TCR was taken from a girl aged 2 to 9 with aplastic anemia, due to receive a stem cell transplant. The input for sequencing was PBMCs, taken before TCRalphabeta/CD19-depleted stem cell transplant.

The CDR3 is CASSPNSNEQFF. CDR3 sequence (DNA): TGTGCCAGCAGCCCGAACTCGAATGAGCAGTTCTTC. J is TRBJ2-1 and V is TRBV7-6; no firm D call. The CDR3 is made up of 12 amino acids. Trimming removed 5 bases at V and 7 bases at J, with 9 bases between. Germline values: CDR1 SGHVS, CDR2 FNYEAQ.